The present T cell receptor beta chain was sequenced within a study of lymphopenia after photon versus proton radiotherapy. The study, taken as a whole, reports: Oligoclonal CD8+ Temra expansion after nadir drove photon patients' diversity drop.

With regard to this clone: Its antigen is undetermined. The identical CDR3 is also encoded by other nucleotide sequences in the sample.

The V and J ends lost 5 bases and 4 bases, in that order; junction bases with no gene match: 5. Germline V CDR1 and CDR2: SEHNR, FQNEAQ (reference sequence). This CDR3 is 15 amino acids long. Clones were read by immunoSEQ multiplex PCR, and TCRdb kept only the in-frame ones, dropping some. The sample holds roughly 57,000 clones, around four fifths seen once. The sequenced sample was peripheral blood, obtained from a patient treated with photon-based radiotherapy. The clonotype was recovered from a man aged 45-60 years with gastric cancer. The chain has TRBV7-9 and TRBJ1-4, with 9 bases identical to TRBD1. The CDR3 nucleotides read TGTGCCAGCAGCCGGGGACAGGGCGATAATGAAAAACTGTTTTTT. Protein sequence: CASSRGQGDNEKLFF. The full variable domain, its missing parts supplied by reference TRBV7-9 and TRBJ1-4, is DTGVSQNPRHKITKRGQNVTFRCDPISEHNRLYWYRQTLGQGPEFLTYFQNEAQLEKSRLLSDRFSAERPKGSFSTLEIQRTEQGDSAMYLCASSRGQGDNEKLFFGSGTQLSVL.